This entry describes one T cell receptor (beta chain). The antigen is undetermined. This sample is drawn from a study of T cells after yellow fever vaccination. For the study at large: Fractions containing few cells were prepared with SMART-Seq v4 Ultra Low Input.

TCRdb re-called the 5' RACE reads with MiXCR, one entry per CDR3 protein. The sample carries about 340,000 distinct CDR3 sequences, 3.5% to 4.5% recorded once. General study findings and limits: From the bulk population, abundant clonotypes could contaminate and appear within FACS-sorted repertoires.

The receptor was isolated from a young man who received the YFV17D yellow fever vaccine. This specimen was PBMCs, taken 5 days after the yellow fever booster vaccination.

CDR3 nucleotide sequence: TGTGCCAGCAGCCAACCAGGGAAATTTTACACCGGGGAGCTGTTTTTT. Translating gives CASSQPGKFYTGELFF. The J gene is TRBJ2-2, the V gene TRBV14; perhaps TRBD1 as D (5 bases). This CDR3 is built from 16 residues. Germline-derived CDR1 and CDR2 are SGHDN and FVKESK. Trimming took off 2 bases at V and 3 bases at J, with 13 bases between the two ends.